The clone carrying this TCR beta chain was seen a single time. Only in-frame clones appear in the TCRdb table, and some are missing; sequencing was by immunoSEQ multiplex PCR. Altogether around 160,000 clones are present, more than 75% being singletons, with the ten largest covering roughly 13%. The CDR3 has 12 residues. CDR1 is LGHDT and CDR2 is YNNKEL in the germline V gene (reference sequence). These data are taken from a study of blood T cell repertoires in COVID-19. This receptor was identified in a man in his 60s with active or convalescent COVID-19. This chain links TRBV3-1 (or the pseudogene TRBV3-2) with TRBJ2-7; perhaps TRBD2 as D (6 bases). The sequenced sample was peripheral blood. The CDR3 coding sequence is TGTGCAGCTGGAGTTTTGGGGGGCGAGCAGTACTTC. Encoded protein: CAAGVLGGEQYF.